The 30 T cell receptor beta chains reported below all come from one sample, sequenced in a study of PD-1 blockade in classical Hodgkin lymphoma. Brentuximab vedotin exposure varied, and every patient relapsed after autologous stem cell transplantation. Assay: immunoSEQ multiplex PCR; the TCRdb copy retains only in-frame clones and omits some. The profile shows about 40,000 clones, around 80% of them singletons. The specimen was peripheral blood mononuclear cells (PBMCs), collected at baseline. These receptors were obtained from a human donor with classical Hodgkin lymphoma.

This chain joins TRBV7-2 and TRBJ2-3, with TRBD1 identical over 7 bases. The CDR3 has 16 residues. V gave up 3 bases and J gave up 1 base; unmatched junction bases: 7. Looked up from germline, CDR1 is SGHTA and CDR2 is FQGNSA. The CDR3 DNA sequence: TGTGCCAGCAGCTTGTATGACAGGGCAGGCACAGATACGCAGTATTTT. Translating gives CASSLYDRAGTDTQYF.

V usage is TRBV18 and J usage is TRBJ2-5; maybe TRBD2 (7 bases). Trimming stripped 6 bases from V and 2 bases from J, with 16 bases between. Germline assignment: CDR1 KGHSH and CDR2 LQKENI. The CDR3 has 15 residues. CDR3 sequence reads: CASSRIGGAQETQYF. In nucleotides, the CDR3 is TGTGCCAGCTCCCGGATAGGGGGGGCGCAAGAGACCCAGTACTTC. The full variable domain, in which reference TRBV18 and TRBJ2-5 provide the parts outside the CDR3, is NAGVMQNPRHLVRRRGQEARLRCSPMKGHSHVYWYRQLPEEGLKFMVYLQKENIIDESGMPKERFSAEFPKEGPSILRIQQVVRGDSAAYFCASSRIGGAQETQYFGPGTRLLVL.

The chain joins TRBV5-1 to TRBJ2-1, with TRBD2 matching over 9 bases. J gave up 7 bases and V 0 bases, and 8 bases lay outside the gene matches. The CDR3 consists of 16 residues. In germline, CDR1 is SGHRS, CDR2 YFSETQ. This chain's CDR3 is CASSLAQRGAGNEQFF. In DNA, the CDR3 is TGCGCCAGCAGCTTGGCCCAGCGGGGGGCGGGAAATGAGCAGTTCTTC.

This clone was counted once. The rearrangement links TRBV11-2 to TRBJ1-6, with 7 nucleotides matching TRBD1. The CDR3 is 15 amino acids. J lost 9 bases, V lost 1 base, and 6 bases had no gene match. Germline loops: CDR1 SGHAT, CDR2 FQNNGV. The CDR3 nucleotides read TGTGCCAGCAGCTTAGTAGGGGGCCCTGGTTCACCCCTCCACTTT. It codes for CASSLVGGPGSPLHF.

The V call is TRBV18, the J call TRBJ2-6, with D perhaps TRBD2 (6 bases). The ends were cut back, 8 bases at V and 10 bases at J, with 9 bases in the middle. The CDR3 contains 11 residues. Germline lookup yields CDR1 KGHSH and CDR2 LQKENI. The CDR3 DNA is TGTGCCAGCGTCGGGGGTAACGTCCTGACTTTC. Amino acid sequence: CASVGGNVLTF.

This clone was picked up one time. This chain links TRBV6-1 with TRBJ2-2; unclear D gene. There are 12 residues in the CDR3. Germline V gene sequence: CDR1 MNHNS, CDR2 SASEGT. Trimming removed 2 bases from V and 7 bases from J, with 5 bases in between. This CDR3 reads CASSETVGELFF. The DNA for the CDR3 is TGTGCCAGCAGTGAAACGGTCGGGGAGCTGTTTTTT.

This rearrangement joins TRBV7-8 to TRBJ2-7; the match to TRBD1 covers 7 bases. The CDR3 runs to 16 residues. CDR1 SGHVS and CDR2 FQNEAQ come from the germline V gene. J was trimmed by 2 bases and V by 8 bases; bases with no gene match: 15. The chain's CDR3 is CASHLAGKGATYEQYF. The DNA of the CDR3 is TGTGCCAGCCACTTAGCCGGGAAGGGGGCGACCTACGAGCAGTACTTC.

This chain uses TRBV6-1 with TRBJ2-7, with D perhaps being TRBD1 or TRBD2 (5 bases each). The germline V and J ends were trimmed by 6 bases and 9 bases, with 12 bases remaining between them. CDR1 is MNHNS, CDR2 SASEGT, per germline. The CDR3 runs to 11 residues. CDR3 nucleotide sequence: TGTGCCAGCAGGAGGGGTGGTGTGCAGTACTTC. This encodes CASRRGGVQYF.

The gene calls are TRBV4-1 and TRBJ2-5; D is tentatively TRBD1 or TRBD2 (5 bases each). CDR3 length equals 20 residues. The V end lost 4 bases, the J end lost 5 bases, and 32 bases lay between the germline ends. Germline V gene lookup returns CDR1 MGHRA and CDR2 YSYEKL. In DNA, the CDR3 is TGCGCCAGCAGCCCCATCTACGGGGCGACAGATGCCCGCGCGGAGGAGACCCAGTACTTC. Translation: CASSPIYGATDARAEETQYF.

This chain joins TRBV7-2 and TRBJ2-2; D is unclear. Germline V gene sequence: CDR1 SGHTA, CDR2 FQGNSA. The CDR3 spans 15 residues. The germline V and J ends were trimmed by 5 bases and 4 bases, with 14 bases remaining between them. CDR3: CASSLTRDSTGELFF. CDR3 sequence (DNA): TGTGCCAGCAGCCTTACAAGGGATAGCACCGGGGAGCTGTTTTTT. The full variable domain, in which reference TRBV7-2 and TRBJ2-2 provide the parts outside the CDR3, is GAGVSQSPSNKVTEKGKDVELRCDPISGHTALYWYRQSLGQGLEFLIYFQGNSAPDKSGLPSDRFSAERTGGSVSTLTIQRTQQEDSAVYLCASSLTRDSTGELFFGEGSRLTVL.

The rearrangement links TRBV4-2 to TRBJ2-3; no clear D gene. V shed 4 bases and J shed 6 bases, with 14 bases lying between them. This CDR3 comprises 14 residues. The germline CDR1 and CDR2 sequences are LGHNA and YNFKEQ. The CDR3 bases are TGTGCCAGCAGCCCGTTAGGTCGGTTGGATACGCAGTATTTT. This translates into CASSPLGRLDTQYF.

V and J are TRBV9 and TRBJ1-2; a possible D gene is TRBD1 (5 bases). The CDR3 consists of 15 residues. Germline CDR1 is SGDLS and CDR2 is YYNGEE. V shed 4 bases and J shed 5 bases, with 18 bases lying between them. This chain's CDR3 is CASSTRDLGGYGYTF. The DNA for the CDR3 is TGTGCCAGCAGCACACGGGACCTTGGGGGATATGGCTACACCTTC.

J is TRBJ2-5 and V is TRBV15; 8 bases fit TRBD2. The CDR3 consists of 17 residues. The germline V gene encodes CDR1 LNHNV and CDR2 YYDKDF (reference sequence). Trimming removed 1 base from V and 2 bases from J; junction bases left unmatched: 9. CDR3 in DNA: TGTGCCACCAGCAGAGGAGGCGGGGGGACTTATCAAGAGACCCAGTACTTC. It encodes CATSRGGGGTYQETQYF. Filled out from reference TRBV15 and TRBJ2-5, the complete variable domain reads DAMVIQNPRYQVTQFGKPVTLSCSQTLNHNVMYWYQQKSSQAPKLLFHYYDKDFNNEADTPDNFQSRRPNTSFCFLDIRSPGLGDTAMYLCATSRGGGGTYQETQYFGPGTRLLVL.

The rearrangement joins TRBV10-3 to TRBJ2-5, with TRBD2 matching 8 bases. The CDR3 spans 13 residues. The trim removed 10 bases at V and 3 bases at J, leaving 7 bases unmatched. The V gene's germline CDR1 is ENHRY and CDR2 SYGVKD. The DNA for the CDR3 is TGTGCCAGCTCGGGAGCGGGGGAAGAGACCCAGTACTTC. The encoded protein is CASSGAGEETQYF.

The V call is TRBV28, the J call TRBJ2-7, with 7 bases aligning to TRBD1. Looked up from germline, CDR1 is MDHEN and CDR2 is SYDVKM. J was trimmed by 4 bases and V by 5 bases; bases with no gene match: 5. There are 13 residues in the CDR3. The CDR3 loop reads CASSSIQGYEQYF. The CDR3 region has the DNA TGTGCCAGCAGTAGCATACAGGGGTACGAGCAGTACTTC.

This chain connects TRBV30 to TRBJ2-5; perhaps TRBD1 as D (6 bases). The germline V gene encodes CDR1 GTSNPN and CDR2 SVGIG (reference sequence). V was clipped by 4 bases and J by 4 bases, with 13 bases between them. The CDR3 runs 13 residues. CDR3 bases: TGTGCCTGGACCCCGGACAGTTTAGAGACCCAGTACTTC. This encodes CAWTPDSLETQYF.

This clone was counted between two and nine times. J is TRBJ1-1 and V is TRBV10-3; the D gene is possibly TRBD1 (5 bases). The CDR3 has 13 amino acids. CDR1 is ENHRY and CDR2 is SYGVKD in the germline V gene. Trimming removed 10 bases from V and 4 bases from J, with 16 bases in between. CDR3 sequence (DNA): TGTGCCACAGCCGGGACGGAGGTCACTGAAGCTTTCTTT. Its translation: CATAGTEVTEAFF.

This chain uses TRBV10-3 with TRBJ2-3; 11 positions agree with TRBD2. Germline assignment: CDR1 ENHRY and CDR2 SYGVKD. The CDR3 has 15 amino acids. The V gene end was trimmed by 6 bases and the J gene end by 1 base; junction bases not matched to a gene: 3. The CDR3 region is CAIRETSGGTDTQYF. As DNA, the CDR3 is TGTGCCATCAGGGAGACTAGCGGGGGCACAGATACGCAGTATTTT.

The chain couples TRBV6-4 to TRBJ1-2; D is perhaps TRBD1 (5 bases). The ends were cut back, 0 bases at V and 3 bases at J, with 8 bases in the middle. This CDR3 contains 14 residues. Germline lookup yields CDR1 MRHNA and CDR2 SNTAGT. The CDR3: CASSDSQGDYGYTF. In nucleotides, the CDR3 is TGTGCCAGCAGTGACTCGCAGGGAGACTATGGCTACACCTTC.

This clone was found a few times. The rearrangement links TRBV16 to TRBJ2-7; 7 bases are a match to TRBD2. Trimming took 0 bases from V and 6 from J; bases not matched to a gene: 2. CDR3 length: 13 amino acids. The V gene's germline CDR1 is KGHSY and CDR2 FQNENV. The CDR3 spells CASSQSRGGEQYF. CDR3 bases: TGTGCCAGCAGCCAATCCCGCGGGGGCGAGCAGTACTTC.

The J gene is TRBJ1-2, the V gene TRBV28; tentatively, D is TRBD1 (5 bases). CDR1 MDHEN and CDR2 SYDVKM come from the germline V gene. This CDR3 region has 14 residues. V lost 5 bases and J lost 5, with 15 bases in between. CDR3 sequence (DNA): TGTGCCAGCAGTACCCCGGGACGGAGGTATGGCTACACCTTC. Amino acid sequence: CASSTPGRRYGYTF.

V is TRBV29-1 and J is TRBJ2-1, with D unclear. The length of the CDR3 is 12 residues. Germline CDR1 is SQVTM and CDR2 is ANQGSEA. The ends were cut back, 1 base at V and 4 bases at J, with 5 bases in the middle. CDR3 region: CSVEVRYNEQFF. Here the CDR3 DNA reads TGCAGCGTTGAAGTGAGATACAATGAGCAGTTCTTC.

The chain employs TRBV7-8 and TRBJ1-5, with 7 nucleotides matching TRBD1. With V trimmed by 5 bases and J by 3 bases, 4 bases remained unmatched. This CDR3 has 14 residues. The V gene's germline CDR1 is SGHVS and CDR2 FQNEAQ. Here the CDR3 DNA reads TGTGCCAGCAGCCCTGGGACAGACAATCAGCCCCAGCATTTT. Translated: CASSPGTDNQPQHF.

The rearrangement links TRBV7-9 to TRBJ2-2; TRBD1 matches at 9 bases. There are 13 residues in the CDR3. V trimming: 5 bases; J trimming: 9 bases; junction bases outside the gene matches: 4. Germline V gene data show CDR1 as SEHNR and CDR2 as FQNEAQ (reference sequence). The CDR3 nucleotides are TGTGCCAGCAGCCCGGGACAGGGCAGGGAGCTGTTTTTT. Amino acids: CASSPGQGRELFF.

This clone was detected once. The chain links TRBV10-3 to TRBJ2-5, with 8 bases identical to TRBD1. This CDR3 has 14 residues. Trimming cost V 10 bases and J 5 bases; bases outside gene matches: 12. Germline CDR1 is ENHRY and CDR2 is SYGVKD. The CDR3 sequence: CATLPGQGRETQYF. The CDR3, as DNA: TGTGCCACACTCCCCGGACAGGGCAGGGAGACCCAGTACTTC.

CDR3 sequence reads: CASSKILRQKPYEQYF. The CDR3, as DNA: TGTGCCAGCAGCAAAATTCTGCGTCAGAAGCCCTACGAGCAGTACTTC. The rearrangement uses TRBV21-1 and TRBJ2-7. TRBV21-1 is listed as a pseudogene. This CDR3 contains 16 residues.

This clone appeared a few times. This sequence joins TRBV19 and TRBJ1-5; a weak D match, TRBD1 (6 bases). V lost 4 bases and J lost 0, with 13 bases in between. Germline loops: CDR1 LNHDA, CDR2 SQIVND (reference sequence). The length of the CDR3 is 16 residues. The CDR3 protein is CASSNQGTYSNQPQHF. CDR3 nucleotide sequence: TGTGCCAGTAGTAACCAGGGGACGTATAGCAATCAGCCCCAGCATTTT.

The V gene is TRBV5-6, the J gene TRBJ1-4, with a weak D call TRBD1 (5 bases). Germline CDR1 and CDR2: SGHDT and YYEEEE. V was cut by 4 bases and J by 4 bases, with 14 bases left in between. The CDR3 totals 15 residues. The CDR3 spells CASSRGSGYNEKLFF. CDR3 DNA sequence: TGTGCCAGCAGCCGAGGGTCAGGGTATAATGAAAAACTGTTTTTT.

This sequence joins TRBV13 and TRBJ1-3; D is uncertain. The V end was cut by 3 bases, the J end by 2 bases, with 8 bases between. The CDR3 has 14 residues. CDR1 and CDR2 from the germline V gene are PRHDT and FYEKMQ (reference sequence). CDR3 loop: CASSFGSTGNTIYF. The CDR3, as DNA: TGTGCCAGCAGCTTTGGGTCTACTGGAAACACCATATATTTT.

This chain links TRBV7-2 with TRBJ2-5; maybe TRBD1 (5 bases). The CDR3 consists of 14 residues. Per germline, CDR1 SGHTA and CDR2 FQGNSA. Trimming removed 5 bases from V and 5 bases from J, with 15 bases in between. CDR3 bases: TGTGCCAGCAGCCCCCAGACCAAGGGGGAGACCCAGTACTTC. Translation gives CASSPQTKGETQYF. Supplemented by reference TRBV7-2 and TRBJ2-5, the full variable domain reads GAGVSQSPSNKVTEKGKDVELRCDPISGHTALYWYRQSLGQGLEFLIYFQGNSAPDKSGLPSDRFSAERTGGSVSTLTIQRTQQEDSAVYLCASSPQTKGETQYFGPGTRLLVL.